Below are 24 T cell receptor beta chains sequenced from a single sample in a study of CD8+ T cells in alopecia areata. Sequencing used cDNA as its template, made by extracting RNA and reverse transcribing it. Profiled with immunoSEQ multiplex PCR; TCRdb holds only in-frame clones, not every one. This sample has some 98,000 clones, with 60% to 75% found just once. Stated treatment: oral pan-JAK inhibitor, 5-10 mg twice daily. This specimen consisted of CD8+ T cells sorted from blood, obtained at week 4, from a patient treated with tofacitinib. These receptors were collected from a human donor with alopecia areata.

The rearrangement joins TRBV7-9 to TRBJ2-1; TRBD1 agrees at 7 bases. The CDR3 runs to 14 residues. Trimming cost V 1 base and J 6 bases; bases outside gene matches: 3. Germline loops: CDR1 SEHNR, CDR2 FQNEAQ (reference sequence). The CDR3 protein is CASSLVGDSNEQFF. The CDR3 DNA follows: TGTGCCAGCAGCTTAGTTGGGGACAGCAATGAGCAGTTCTTC.

This clone was recorded a few times. V gene TRBV5-5 combines with J gene TRBJ2-1; D remains ambiguous. The CDR3 has 12 residues. The V end was cut by 0 bases, the J end by 7 bases, with 5 bases between. The germline gives CDR1 SGHKS, CDR2 YYEKEE (reference sequence). CDR3 amino acids: CASSLGINEQFF. The CDR3 bases are TGTGCCAGCAGCTTGGGTATTAATGAGCAGTTCTTC.

V and J are TRBV7-9 and TRBJ2-5; D unclear. CDR3 length: 16 amino acids. V was shortened by 3 bases and J by 7 bases, with 21 bases between the two germline ends. Germline V CDR1 and CDR2: SEHNR, FQNEAQ (reference sequence). CDR3 coding DNA: TGTGCCAGCAGCTTTTTTTCCGGCAGACCGTTCGGGACCCAGTACTTC. Its protein is CASSFFSGRPFGTQYF.

This chain connects TRBV27 to TRBJ1-1, with 7 nucleotides matching TRBD1. This CDR3 region has 16 residues. CDR1 and CDR2 from the germline V gene are MNHEY and SMNVEV (reference sequence). The V and J ends lost 5 bases and 2 bases, in that order; junction bases with no gene match: 11. CDR3 coding DNA: TGTGCCAGCAGTGTCATCGTCGGGACAGCAAACACTGAAGCTTTCTTT. Translation: CASSVIVGTANTEAFF.

The CDR3 here is CASSPGLLEAFF. CDR3 in DNA: TGTGCCAGCAGCCCTGGATTGTTGGAGGCTTTCTTT. The rearrangement links TRBV6-5 to TRBJ1-1; D unclear. CDR3 length equals 12 residues. Germline loops: CDR1 MNHEY, CDR2 SVGAGI. Between the trimmed V and J ends, which lost 6 bases and 11 bases, there was a span of 16 bases.

With respect to this clone: A read error may account for a junction end that differs from germline. The rearrangement links TRBV4-1 to TRBJ1-1; D may be TRBD1 (5 bases). Germline V CDR1 and CDR2: MGHRA, YSYEKL. The CDR3 covers 14 residues. Here the CDR3 reads CASSHPAGGERGVF. CDR3 bases: TGCGCCAGCAGCCACCCCGCTGGGGGGGAGCGAGGGGTCTTT.

This clone has a handful of counts. J is TRBJ2-3 and V is TRBV7-2, with D perhaps given as TRBD1 or TRBD2 (6 bases each). Trimming took off 3 bases at V and 3 bases at J, with 16 bases between the two ends. This CDR3 is 16 amino acids long. Germline loops: CDR1 SGHTA, CDR2 FQGNSA. CDR3 nucleotide sequence: TGTGCCAGCAGCTTTCGTCGGGGGCTAAATACAGATACGCAGTATTTT. Its translation: CASSFRRGLNTDTQYF.

The V gene is TRBV6-5, the J gene TRBJ2-3; a weak D match, TRBD1 (6 bases). The germline CDR1 and CDR2 sequences are MNHEY and SVGAGI. V lost 0 bases to trimming and J lost 4 bases, with 8 bases between them. The CDR3 is made up of 14 amino acids. CDR3 bases: TGTGCCAGCAGTTACTCCGAGGGGGCAGATACGCAGTATTTT. Translating it yields CASSYSEGADTQYF.

The rearrangement uses TRBV7-9 and TRBJ2-1; no definite D call. The germline gives CDR1 SEHNR, CDR2 FQNEAQ (reference sequence). This CDR3 contains 13 residues. The V and J ends lost 4 bases and 10 bases respectively, with 14 bases between them. CDR3 in amino acids: CASSSPQPWEQFF. For the CDR3, the DNA is TGTGCCAGCAGCTCCCCCCAGCCCTGGGAGCAGTTCTTC.

The rearrangement uses TRBV5-5 and TRBJ1-2, with D perhaps matching TRBD1 (6 bases). This CDR3 contains 13 residues. Trimming cost V 3 bases and J 4 bases, with 10 bases left between them. Per the germline V gene, CDR1 is SGHKS and CDR2 is YYEKEE (reference sequence). This CDR3 reads CASSYRAFYGYTF. The CDR3 DNA is TGTGCCAGCAGCTACAGGGCCTTCTATGGCTACACCTTC.

The V gene is TRBV27, the J gene TRBJ2-1; D is undetermined. Germline V gene data show CDR1 as MNHEY and CDR2 as SMNVEV (reference sequence). V lost 2 bases and J lost 8, with 7 bases in between. The CDR3 spans 12 residues. The DNA of the CDR3 is TGTGCCAGCAGTTTAGTTGGGGATGAGCAGTTCTTC. It codes for CASSLVGDEQFF.

This CDR3 reads CASSLGPPPDEQYF. The CDR3 DNA is TGTGCCAGCAGCTTGGGACCCCCGCCCGACGAGCAGTACTTC. This chain connects TRBV5-4 to TRBJ2-7; no reliable D call. V lost 0 bases and J lost 5, with 12 bases in between. Germline V gene sequence: CDR1 SGHNT, CDR2 YYREEE (reference sequence). CDR3 size: 14 residues.

V is TRBV7-9 and J is TRBJ2-7; 9 bases map to TRBD1. The length of the CDR3 is 14 residues. Germline V gives CDR1 SEHNR, CDR2 FQNEAQ (reference sequence). V trimming: 1 base; J trimming: 4 bases; junction bases outside the gene matches: 2. CDR3 DNA sequence: TGTGCCAGCAGCTTAGGACAGGGGGGATACGAGCAGTACTTC. It codes for CASSLGQGGYEQYF.

This clone was observed a single time. The chain has TRBV4-1 and TRBJ1-1; D might be TRBD1 (6 bases). The CDR3 length is 18 residues. CDR1 is MGHRA, CDR2 YSYEKL, per germline. V gave up 3 bases and J gave up 4 bases, with 24 bases separating them. The CDR3 reads CASSHPGAGARPGTEAFF. As DNA, the CDR3 is TGCGCCAGCAGCCATCCAGGCGCAGGGGCCCGGCCGGGCACTGAAGCTTTCTTT.

V gene TRBV4-3 combines with J gene TRBJ2-7, with 7 bases matching TRBD1. V was clipped by 1 base and J by 1 base; unmatched bases: 1. Germline CDR1 reads LGHNA; CDR2 reads YSLEER. The CDR3 totals 14 residues. CDR3 amino acids: CASSQVTGSYEQYF. The DNA for the CDR3 is TGCGCCAGCAGCCAAGTGACAGGGTCCTACGAGCAGTACTTC.

The table lists this clone with a few counts. The chain carries TRBV4-1 and TRBJ2-7; D might be TRBD2 (5 bases). The germline V gene encodes CDR1 MGHRA and CDR2 YSYEKL. This CDR3 has 20 amino acids. Trimming took 0 bases from V and 3 from J, leaving 27 bases between them. The CDR3 nucleotides read TGCGCCAGCAGCCAAGATCCCTTTGTAACTAGTTTTGTGGTGGGCTACGAGCAGTACTTC. This encodes CASSQDPFVTSFVVGYEQYF.

The chain recombines TRBV5-1 with TRBJ1-5; D unresolved. V gave up 0 bases and J gave up 0 bases, with 7 bases separating them. Germline loops: CDR1 SGHRS, CDR2 YFSETQ. This CDR3 spans 15 amino acids. The CDR3 region has the DNA TGCGCCAGCAGCTTGGAGGCCTTTAGCAATCAGCCCCAGCATTTT. This gives the protein CASSLEAFSNQPQHF. The full variable domain, with the rest looked up from reference TRBV5-1 and TRBJ1-5, is KAGVTQTPRYLIKTRGQQVTLSCSPISGHRSVSWYQQTPGQGLQFLFEYFSETQRNKGNFPGRFSGRQFSNSRSEMNVSTLELGDSALYLCASSLEAFSNQPQHFGDGTRLSIL.

This clone showed up many times. The rearrangement links TRBV7-9 to TRBJ2-2; D not certain. Germline CDR1 and CDR2: SEHNR and FQNEAQ (reference sequence). Trimming cost V 2 bases and J 6 bases, with 10 bases left between them. The CDR3 loop spans 14 amino acids. The CDR3 loop reads CASSLNSRAGELFF. The CDR3 DNA reads as TGTGCCAGCAGCTTAAATAGTAGAGCCGGGGAGCTGTTTTTT.

V is TRBV5-1 and J is TRBJ1-1; TRBD1 matches 8 bases. The V gene's germline CDR1 is SGHRS and CDR2 YFSETQ. With V trimmed by 0 bases and J by 6 bases, 10 bases remained unmatched. The CDR3 runs to 16 residues. CDR3 region: CASSLEGQGQPAEAFF. CDR3 bases: TGCGCCAGCAGCTTGGAAGGACAGGGTCAGCCCGCTGAAGCTTTCTTT. The full variable domain, rest sourced from reference TRBV5-1 and TRBJ1-1, is KAGVTQTPRYLIKTRGQQVTLSCSPISGHRSVSWYQQTPGQGLQFLFEYFSETQRNKGNFPGRFSGRQFSNSRSEMNVSTLELGDSALYLCASSLEGQGQPAEAFFGQGTRLTVV.

This clone was picked up a small number of times. V and J are TRBV29-1 and TRBJ2-7, with 10 nucleotides matching TRBD2. CDR1 is SQVTM and CDR2 is ANQGSEA in the germline V gene. Trimming removed 2 bases from V and 2 bases from J; junction bases left unmatched: 0. The CDR3 covers 13 residues. CDR3 DNA sequence: TGCAGCGTTGAACTAGCGGGAGCCTACGAGCAGTACTTC. Translated: CSVELAGAYEQYF.

This clone showed up just a few times. The V call is TRBV27, the J call TRBJ2-3, with 13 bases that match TRBD2. The CDR3 covers 15 residues. Per the germline V gene, CDR1 is MNHEY and CDR2 is SMNVEV (reference sequence). The ends lost 2 bases at V and 5 bases at J; junction bases unmatched: 1. The CDR3: CASSLTSGGGDTQYF. DNA of the CDR3: TGTGCCAGCAGTTTAACTAGCGGGGGGGGAGATACGCAGTATTTT.

In its sample, this clone was seen a few times. The chain is built from TRBV30 and TRBJ1-2; TRBD1 might be the D (6 bases). Per germline, CDR1 GTSNPN and CDR2 SVGIG (reference sequence). V was clipped by 3 bases and J by 7 bases, with 12 bases between them. CDR3 length equals 12 residues. Here the CDR3 reads CAWSGGASGYTF. DNA of the CDR3: TGTGCCTGGAGCGGGGGCGCCTCTGGCTACACCTTC.

V and J are TRBV28 and TRBJ2-1; tentative D call: TRBD2 (12 bases). The CDR3 loop spans 20 amino acids. V lost 5 bases and J lost 3, with 29 bases in between. Germline lookup yields CDR1 MDHEN and CDR2 SYDVKM. The CDR3, as DNA: TGTGCCAGCAGTGAAACCGGGACAGGGGGACTAGCGGGTTTCTACAATGAGCAGTTCTTC. The encoded protein is CASSETGTGGLAGFYNEQFF.

V and J are TRBV5-1 and TRBJ2-7; 9 bases align to TRBD1. The V segment lost 5 bases and the J segment 5 bases; nucleotides outside the gene matches: 11. The CDR3 extends over 15 amino acids. Looked up from germline, CDR1 is SGHRS and CDR2 is YFSETQ. The CDR3 sequence: CASREGQGGFHEQYF. The CDR3, as DNA: TGCGCCAGCAGAGAGGGACAGGGAGGGTTCCACGAGCAGTACTTC.